Presented here are 10 T cell receptor beta chains from one specimen sequenced in a study of T cell responses to AZD1222 COVID-19 vaccine. Repertoires were generated with immunoSEQ multiplex PCR, while TCRdb's copy carries only in-frame clones and drops some. The table has roughly 100,000 clones, 80% to 95% seen once; the top ten hold roughly 1.1%. This specimen consisted of peripheral blood, obtained on day 0 of AZD1222 vaccination. The receptors originated from an adult in good health.

This clone appeared once. The chain combines TRBV30 with TRBJ1-1; D remains ambiguous. Germline lookup yields CDR1 GTSNPN and CDR2 SVGIG (reference sequence). V was cut by 7 bases and J by 4 bases, with 13 bases left in between. The CDR3 length is 12 residues. The CDR3 coding sequence is TGTGCCTCCCTCGGGGTGGCCACTGAAGCTTTCTTT. Protein product: CASLGVATEAFF.

This sequence joins TRBV7-9 and TRBJ2-2; 7 positions match TRBD1. This CDR3 has 14 residues. V lost 6 bases, J lost 5 bases, and 6 bases stayed unmatched. Germline-derived CDR1 and CDR2 are SEHNR and FQNEAQ (reference sequence). The CDR3 spells CASRPTGRTGELFF. The CDR3 nucleotides read TGTGCCAGCAGACCGACAGGGCGGACCGGGGAGCTGTTTTTT. Looking up the rest from reference TRBV7-9 and TRBJ2-2 gives the full variable domain: DTGVSQNPRHKITKRGQNVTFRCDPISEHNRLYWYRQTLGQGPEFLTYFQNEAQLEKSRLLSDRFSAERPKGSFSTLEIQRTEQGDSAMYLCASRPTGRTGELFFGEGSRLTVL.

This rearrangement joins TRBV7-3 to TRBJ2-5, with 8 bases that match TRBD2. Per germline, CDR1 SGHTA and CDR2 FQGTGA. The CDR3 has 15 amino acids. V lost 4 bases to trimming and J lost 0 bases; unmatched junction nucleotides: 4. CDR3 protein: CASSSNSGNQETQYF. The CDR3 DNA is TGTGCCAGCAGCTCAAATAGCGGGAACCAAGAGACCCAGTACTTC.

This sequence joins TRBV13 and TRBJ1-3, with D unclear. Germline-derived CDR1 and CDR2 are PRHDT and FYEKMQ (reference sequence). This CDR3 comprises 14 residues. V was pared by 5 bases and J by 0 bases, with 8 bases between. In DNA, the CDR3 is TGTGCCAGCAGCACGAGGAGCTCTGGAAACACCATATATTTT. Its translation is CASSTRSSGNTIYF.

The V call is TRBV6-2 or TRBV6-3, the J call TRBJ2-1; 9 bases are shared with TRBD2. V was pared by 2 bases and J by 4 bases, with 6 bases of the junction left unmatched. Germline V gene data show CDR1 as MNHEY and CDR2 as SVGEGT. The CDR3 runs to 16 residues. CDR3 loop: CASSYSAGGWYNEQFF. The CDR3 DNA sequence: TGTGCCAGCAGTTACAGCGCGGGGGGGTGGTACAATGAGCAGTTCTTC.

The J gene is TRBJ1-1, the V gene TRBV29-1; no clear D gene. V was trimmed by 7 bases and J by 0 bases, leaving 6 bases between them. CDR1 SQVTM and CDR2 ANQGSEA come from the germline V gene. The CDR3 consists of 11 residues. The CDR3: CSGTMNTEAFF. CDR3 in DNA: TGCAGCGGTACCATGAACACTGAAGCTTTCTTT.

Written as DNA, the CDR3 is TGTGCCACCAGCAGAGCAGGGGCTAGTCAGCCCCAGCATTTT. Protein: CATSRAGASQPQHF. The chain uses TRBV15 and TRBJ1-5; D is possibly TRBD1 (6 bases). Per germline, CDR1 LNHNV and CDR2 YYDKDF (reference sequence). The CDR3 consists of 14 residues. Trimming stripped 1 base from V and 6 bases from J, with 10 bases between.

This chain links TRBV5-1 with TRBJ1-1, with a possible D match to TRBD1 (6 bases). The CDR3 covers 13 residues. Germline V lookup: CDR1 SGHRS, CDR2 YFSETQ. V lost 1 base and J 4 bases, leaving 8 bases between the germline ends. Here the CDR3 DNA reads TGCGCCAGCAGCTTGAGAGGGGGCACTGAAGCTTTCTTT. Protein sequence: CASSLRGGTEAFF.

The gene calls are TRBV6-5 and TRBJ1-1; D unclear. Germline lookup yields CDR1 MNHEY and CDR2 SVGAGI. Trimming cost V 5 bases and J 2 bases, with 15 bases left between them. The CDR3 length is 15 residues. The CDR3 DNA reads TGTGCCAGCAGTCGGCGCTTCCTGGCAAACACTGAAGCTTTCTTT. Translating gives CASSRRFLANTEAFF.

J is TRBJ2-5 and V is TRBV6-2 or TRBV6-3, with unresolved D. V was trimmed by 2 bases and J by 1 base, leaving 2 bases between them. Looked up from germline, CDR1 is MNHEY and CDR2 is SVGEGT. This CDR3 has 12 residues. In DNA, the CDR3 is TGTGCCAGCAGTTACCCCCAAGAGACCCAGTACTTC. This gives the protein CASSYPQETQYF.